This T cell receptor (beta chain) came from a study of T cells after yellow fever vaccination. Universal primer sites and UMIs were introduced during 5'RACE template-switching synthesis of TCR cDNA. TCRdb reanalysed the 5' RACE reads using MiXCR and keeps one entry per CDR3 protein. The sample carries roughly 300,000 distinct CDR3 sequences, roughly 8.6% recorded once. This clonotype occurred many times. CDR3 length: 15 amino acids. Germline V gene data show CDR1 as MGHRA and CDR2 as YSYEKL. Trimming shortened V by 1 base and J by 2 bases, and 8 bases separated the two germline ends. The TCR was taken from a man younger than 30 who received the YFV17D yellow fever vaccine. Sequenced material: PBMCs, taken more than 35 days after the first yellow fever vaccination. The V and J genes are TRBV4-1 and TRBJ2-2; maybe TRBD1 (5 bases). The DNA for the CDR3 is TGCGCCAGCAGCCAAGGGCAGGGTAACACCGGGGAGCTGTTTTTT. Translating it yields CASSQGQGNTGELFF.